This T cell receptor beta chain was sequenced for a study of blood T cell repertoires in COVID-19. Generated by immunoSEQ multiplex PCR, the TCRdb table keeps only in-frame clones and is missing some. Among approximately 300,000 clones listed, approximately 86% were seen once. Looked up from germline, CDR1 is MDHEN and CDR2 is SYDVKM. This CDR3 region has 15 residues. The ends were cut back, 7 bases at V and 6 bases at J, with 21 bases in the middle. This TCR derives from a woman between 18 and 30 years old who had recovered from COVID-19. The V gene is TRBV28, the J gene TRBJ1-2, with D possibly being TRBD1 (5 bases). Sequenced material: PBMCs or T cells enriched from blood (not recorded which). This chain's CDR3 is CASIFANGAIHGYTF. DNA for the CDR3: TGTGCCAGCATTTTCGCGAATGGGGCTATTCATGGCTACACCTTC.